Included here is one T cell receptor beta chain sequence, with context. Its specificity is not known. Mixed chimerism was transient after nonmyeloablative marrow transplants from related graft donors. Thawed PBMCs were FACS-sorted into unstimulated CD4+CD25+CD127- regulatory T cells, CD4+CD25- non-regulatory cells, CD4 and CD8 cells. Here immunoSEQ multiplex PCR was the method, and the copy in TCRdb shows in-frame clones only, minus some. This table has about 50,000 clones, approximately 90% appearing once. Germline CDR1 is SGHTA and CDR2 is FQGNSA. V was shortened by 5 bases and J by 1 base, with 3 bases between the two germline ends. The CDR3 covers 11 residues. The entry originates in a study of Tregs in tolerant kidney transplant recipients. Findings of the study overall: The small number of patients limits these findings pending further validation. Nucleotide sequences could not be compared across some patients' samples due to primer changes.

This clonotype was obtained from a human patient who received a combined kidney and bone marrow transplant. The graft donor may account for some of the T cells. The source material was CD8+ T cells from blood (PBMCs), sampled 12 months after the transplant. The chain is built from TRBV7-2 and TRBJ2-7; D is unresolved. This chain's CDR3 is CASSPSYEQYF. The CDR3 DNA sequence: TGTGCCAGCAGCCCTTCCTACGAGCAGTACTTC.